This T cell receptor beta chain is drawn from a study of blood T cell repertoires in COVID-19. Across the whole study: Sites across the United States, Italy and Spain contributed samples from acute and convalescent COVID-19. PBMCs, B-cell-depleted T cells, or T cells were the source of the cDNA or gDNA that made up the material.

In the source study's methods: Reference gene primer amplification yielded estimated nucleated cell counts. Some clones are missing from TCRdb's copy, which holds only in-frame ones; the method was immunoSEQ multiplex PCR. The V and J calls and clone size are taken from that table; D and trimming were inferred from the DNA. The sample has tens of thousands of clones; approximately 80% are singletons. Germline assignment: CDR1 KGHDR and CDR2 SFDVKD. This CDR3 spans 16 amino acids. The ends lost 7 bases at V and 5 bases at J; junction bases unmatched: 10. Sequenced input: peripheral blood. The sequence was obtained from a woman aged 55-69 years with acute or convalescent COVID-19. The V gene is TRBV24-1, the J gene TRBJ1-5; 10 bases map to TRBD1. CDR3 loop: CATRGGGQGSYQPQHF. The DNA for the CDR3 is TGTGCCACCAGGGGAGGGGGACAGGGGTCTTATCAGCCCCAGCATTTT.